This T cell receptor beta chain derives from a study of blood T cell repertoires in COVID-19. The CDR3 is made up of 17 amino acids. Looked up from germline, CDR1 is MNHEY and CDR2 is SMNVEV (reference sequence). V dropped 2 bases and J dropped 1 base, with 12 bases sitting between them. Libraries were prepared by immunoSEQ multiplex PCR; TCRdb keeps only in-frame clonotypes and omits some of them. The sample consists of approximately 190,000 clones, around 84% of them appearing once. The sequence was obtained from a woman in her twenties or thirties who had been exposed to COVID-19. The sequenced material came from PBMCs or T cells enriched from blood (not recorded which). The genes are TRBV27 and TRBJ1-6; no firm D call. For the CDR3, the DNA is TGTGCCAGCAGTTTAAGGTTTGGAGGATCCTATAATTCACCCCTCCACTTT. It encodes CASSLRFGGSYNSPLHF.